The 19 T cell receptor beta chains presented below share a single source sample, sequenced in a study of blood T cell repertoires in COVID-19. Profiling relied on immunoSEQ multiplex PCR, and the TCRdb table lists in-frame clones only, not all of them. The repertoire holds 70,000 to 95,000 clones, with 70% to 90% as singletons. Sequencing was done on a sample of peripheral blood. The receptor set was obtained from an elderly woman with active COVID-19.

V is TRBV1 and J is TRBJ1-1. TRBV1 is designated a pseudogene. The CDR3 spans 12 residues. The CDR3 DNA reads TGCACCAGCACATCGCCGGGGAGTGAAGCTTTCTTT. Translated: CTSTSPGSEAFF.

This chain connects TRBV6-2 or TRBV6-3 to TRBJ2-2, with TRBD2 identical over 9 bases. CDR1 is MNHEY, CDR2 SVGEGT, per germline. V was pared by 4 bases and J by 2 bases, with 2 bases of the junction left unmatched. This CDR3 spans 15 amino acids. CDR3 bases: TGTGCCAGCAGTTTGGGACTAGCAAACACCGGGGAGCTGTTTTTT. It specifies CASSLGLANTGELFF.

The rearrangement links TRBV7-9 to TRBJ2-3; TRBD1 matches at 7 bases. With 6 bases clipped from V and 2 bases from J, the junction kept 8 bases outside the gene matches. Germline V lookup: CDR1 SEHNR, CDR2 FQNEAQ (reference sequence). The CDR3 runs 15 residues. The DNA for the CDR3 is TGTGCCAGCAGTCTCGTGGGACAGCCCACAGATACGCAGTATTTT. This sequence encodes CASSLVGQPTDTQYF.

The chain links TRBV6-6 to TRBJ1-5; maybe TRBD1 (5 bases). CDR3 length: 15 amino acids. Germline values: CDR1 MNHNY, CDR2 SVGAGI (reference sequence). V was pared by 6 bases and J by 7 bases, with 19 bases between. This CDR3 is CASSNAGGEKQPQHF. CDR3 sequence (DNA): TGTGCCAGCAGCAACGCGGGGGGGGAGAAACAGCCCCAGCATTTT.

This clone has a handful of counts. The V gene is TRBV5-1, the J gene TRBJ2-3, with 8 bases fitting TRBD2. The length of the CDR3 is 16 residues. Germline assignment: CDR1 SGHRS and CDR2 YFSETQ. The trim removed 3 bases at V and 3 bases at J, leaving 9 bases unmatched. Written as DNA, the CDR3 is TGCGCCAGCAGCTCCCCGGACGGACTAGCTACAGATACGCAGTATTTT. Amino acids: CASSSPDGLATDTQYF.

The V and J genes are TRBV11-2 and TRBJ2-1; D is possibly TRBD1 (6 bases). This CDR3 has 14 amino acids. Germline V gene data show CDR1 as SGHAT and CDR2 as FQNNGV. V shed 7 bases and J shed 6 bases, with 16 bases lying between them. CDR3 DNA: TGTGCCAGCAACACTATACAGGGAGTCAATGAGCAGTTCTTC. Translating it yields CASNTIQGVNEQFF.

The CDR3: CASSLTSPVGWDTQYF. In DNA, the CDR3 is TGTGCCAGCAGCTTAACTTCTCCTGTCGGGTGGGATACGCAGTATTTT. The chain employs TRBV11-2 and TRBJ2-3; D call uncertain. The CDR3 spans 16 residues. The V gene's germline CDR1 is SGHAT and CDR2 FQNNGV. The germline V and J ends were trimmed by 2 bases and 6 bases, with 18 bases remaining between them. Together with reference TRBV11-2 and TRBJ2-3, the CDR3 gives the full variable domain: EAGVAQSPRYKIIEKRQSVAFWCNPISGHATLYWYQQILGQGPKLLIQFQNNGVVDDSQLPKDRFSAERLKGVDSTLKIQPAKLEDSAVYLCASSLTSPVGWDTQYFGPGTRLTVL.

V usage is TRBV19 and J usage is TRBJ2-1; 13 nucleotides align to TRBD2. Germline CDR1 is LNHDA and CDR2 is SQIVND (reference sequence). J gave up 8 bases and V 5 bases, and 9 bases lay outside the gene matches. The CDR3 runs to 16 residues. The CDR3 here is CASSEGGLAGEYEQFF. CDR3 nucleotide sequence: TGTGCCAGTAGTGAGGGAGGACTAGCGGGAGAATATGAGCAGTTCTTC.

The CDR3 nucleotides are TGCAGCGTTGAAGATACTAGCGGCTCCTACGAGCAGTACTTC. Translation gives CSVEDTSGSYEQYF. The chain joins TRBV29-1 to TRBJ2-7; 8 bases map to TRBD2. The germline V gene encodes CDR1 SQVTM and CDR2 ANQGSEA. The V gene end was trimmed by 0 bases and the J gene end by 0 bases; junction bases not matched to a gene: 1. CDR3 length: 14 residues.

This clone was recorded only once. The genes are TRBV6-6 and TRBJ1-2; 8 bases map to TRBD1. V gave up 4 bases and J gave up 5 bases; unmatched junction bases: 12. The CDR3 runs to 16 residues. Germline lookup yields CDR1 MNHNY and CDR2 SVGAGI (reference sequence). CDR3 loop: CASSFIQGVAPYGYTF. Here the CDR3 DNA reads TGTGCCAGCAGTTTCATACAGGGGGTTGCCCCTTATGGCTACACCTTC.

The rearrangement uses TRBV20-1 and TRBJ2-7; maybe TRBD2 (6 bases). Trimming stripped 0 bases from V and 6 bases from J, with 6 bases between. Germline CDR1 is DFQATT and CDR2 is SNEGSKA (reference sequence). The CDR3 runs to 11 residues. CDR3 bases: TGCAGTGCTAGAGAAGCGGGCGAGCAGTACTTC. It codes for CSAREAGEQYF.

This chain uses TRBV6-5 with TRBJ1-1, with D unresolved. The CDR3 is 12 residues long. Germline V CDR1 and CDR2: MNHEY, SVGAGI. Trimming left V 6 bases short and J 1 base short, with 6 bases between. The CDR3 DNA sequence: TGTGCCAGCAGACGGTCGAACACTGAAGCTTTCTTT. It specifies CASRRSNTEAFF.

This chain joins TRBV11-3 and TRBJ2-7; 9 bases line up with TRBD2. The trim removed 3 bases at V and 5 bases at J, leaving 11 bases unmatched. CDR1 is SGHNT and CDR2 is YENEEA in the germline V gene. The CDR3 totals 16 residues. As DNA, the CDR3 is TGTGCCAGCAGCTTGGCTACTAGCGGGCCTTCCAACGAGCAGTACTTC. Its translation is CASSLATSGPSNEQYF.

The J gene is TRBJ2-5, the V gene TRBV24-1; D is possibly TRBD1 (6 bases). The germline V and J ends were trimmed by 3 bases and 0 bases, with 16 bases remaining between them. Germline CDR1 KGHDR, CDR2 SFDVKD. The CDR3 covers 17 residues. As DNA, the CDR3 is TGTGCCACCAGTGATCCTCGGACAGACTTGTACCAAGAGACCCAGTACTTC. This codes for CATSDPRTDLYQETQYF.

In its sample, this clone was seen once. V and J are TRBV5-1 and TRBJ2-7, with TRBD1 as a possible D gene (6 bases). The V and J ends lost 5 bases and 6 bases respectively, with 12 bases between them. CDR1 SGHRS and CDR2 YFSETQ come from the germline V gene. The CDR3 extends over 12 amino acids. This CDR3 reads CASSQTGSEQYF. As DNA, the CDR3 is TGCGCCAGCAGTCAAACAGGGTCCGAGCAGTACTTC.

V gene TRBV5-4 combines with J gene TRBJ2-1, with 10 positions matching TRBD1. CDR1 is SGHNT and CDR2 is YYREEE in the germline V gene (reference sequence). With 0 bases clipped from V and 6 bases from J, the junction kept 3 bases outside the gene matches. There are 15 residues in the CDR3. The CDR3 region has the DNA TGTGCCAGCAGCTTGGATGGGACAGGGGTCAATGAGCAGTTCTTC. Encoded protein: CASSLDGTGVNEQFF.

The rearrangement uses TRBV6-5 and TRBJ1-2, with no clear D. The V and J ends lost 0 bases and 3 bases respectively, with 11 bases between them. This CDR3 is 15 amino acids long. The germline V gene has CDR1 MNHEY and CDR2 SVGAGI. For the CDR3, the DNA is TGTGCCAGCAGTTACTCGATCCGGGAGTACTATGGCTACACCTTC. Its protein product is CASSYSIREYYGYTF.

The chain links TRBV11-3 to TRBJ2-1; TRBD2 agrees at 12 bases. Trimming removed 5 bases from V and 15 bases from J; junction bases left unmatched: 14. Per germline, CDR1 SGHNT and CDR2 YENEEA. This CDR3 has 15 residues. The chain's CDR3 is CASSPSRGLAGGLFF. The CDR3 DNA sequence: TGTGCCAGCAGCCCGAGCCGGGGTCTAGCGGGAGGGTTGTTCTTC.

In its sample, this clone was seen once. The chain carries TRBV28 and TRBJ2-3; the D gene is possibly TRBD2 (6 bases). V gave up 5 bases and J gave up 4 bases, with 16 bases separating them. The CDR3 spans 15 residues. The V gene's germline CDR1 is MDHEN and CDR2 SYDVKM. The CDR3 nucleotides read TGTGCCAGCAGTGTTGGAGAGAGGGAGGCAGATACGCAGTATTTT. Encoded protein: CASSVGEREADTQYF.